This is a list of T cell receptor beta chains from one sample in a study of cytomegalovirus exposure and HLA in healthy donors. Data came from immunoSEQ multiplex PCR; TCRdb stores just in-frame clones and leaves some out. There are approximately 240,000 clones in the sample; about 89% occur only once, and 1% to 1.2% lies in the top ten. Sequenced sample: PBMCs. These receptors were obtained from a woman aged 18-29 years in good health and CMV-seronegative. Each CDR3 is given with its conserved first and last residue. D genes are given only for firm matches. Size tells how often a clone was seen (once, few, many) or the class of an expanded clone, and some rows leave it out.

j_call v_call d_call clone_size cdr3_nt cdr3_aa
TRBJ1-3 TRBV29-1 TRBD1 . TGCAGCGCCGGACAGGTTAACTCTGGAAACACCATATATTTT CSAGQVNSGNTIYF
TRBJ2-2 TRBV9 . . TGTGCCAGCCGCCCTGAGGGGGTCGCCGGGGAGCTGTTTTTT CASRPEGVAGELFF
TRBJ2-1 TRBV5-8 TRBD2 once TGTGCCAGCAGCGGACTAGAAGGGCTAGCGGGAGGCCACGCCCAGTTCTTC CASSGLEGLAGGHAQFF
TRBJ1-4 TRBV30 . . TGTGCCTGGAGTGTACTACAGGGTCAGGACGGACTGTTTTTT CAWSVLQGQDGLFF
TRBJ1-2 TRBV19 . once TGTGCCAGTACCCCCGGGGAAGCGGTCTATGGCTACACCTTC CASTPGEAVYGYTF
TRBJ2-1 TRBV10-3 TRBD2 once TGTGCCATCAGTGAGCGGGCGGGAGGGCCCTACAATGAGCAGTTCTTC CAISERAGGPYNEQFF
TRBJ2-7 TRBV6-6 TRBD1 . TGTGCCAGCAGTGATCCAGGACAGGGCTACGAGCAGTACTTC CASSDPGQGYEQYF
TRBJ2-1 TRBV15 TRBD2 . TGTGCCACCCGATGGACTAGCGGAGATCGGCAGTTCTTC CATRWTSGDRQFF
TRBJ1-2 TRBV7-3 . . TGTGCCAGCAGCTTGGACAGTAACTATGGCTACACCTTC CASSLDSNYGYTF
TRBJ2-2 TRBV5-1 TRBD2 . TGCGCCAGCAGCTTGGGGACTAGCGGGATAACCGGGGAGCTGTTTTTT CASSLGTSGITGELFF
TRBJ1-5 TRBV6-1 . . TGTGCCAGCAGTGTCCGCAGGGTAGAGAATCAGCCCCAGCATTTT CASSVRRVENQPQHF
TRBJ1-1 TRBV7-9 . . TGTGCCAGCAGAGAATCGAGGGGGACCGCTGAAGCTTTCTTT CASRESRGTAEAFF
TRBJ1-1 TRBV6-5 . . TGTGCCAGCAGTGCCCGAACAGGATTGAACACTGAAGCTTTCTTT CASSARTGLNTEAFF
TRBJ1-1 TRBV5-4 . . TGTGCCAGCAGCTTTGCAGGGGTCACTGAAGCTTTCTTT CASSFAGVTEAFF
TRBJ2-1 TRBV19 TRBD2 . TGTGCCAGTAGTAAATCTGGACTAGGGCTTTACAATGAGCAGTTCTTC CASSKSGLGLYNEQFF
TRBJ2-7 TRBV19 . . TGTGCCAGTAGTATTTCGGGGTTGCACGAGCAGTACTTC CASSISGLHEQYF
TRBJ2-3 TRBV6-5 TRBD2 . TGTGCCAGCAGCCCTATAGCGGGAGATACGCAGTATTTT CASSPIAGDTQYF
TRBJ2-1 TRBV27 TRBD1 . TGTGCCAGCAGTTTGACAGGGAACTCCTACAATGAGCAGTTCTTC CASSLTGNSYNEQFF